This TCR beta chain was identified during a study of blood T cell repertoires in COVID-19. Study processing details: Nucleated cell counts were estimated from reference gene primer amplification. Repertoires were generated with immunoSEQ multiplex PCR, while TCRdb's copy carries only in-frame clones and drops some. Clonal size and the V and J genes are those of that table, whereas D and trimming came from the DNA. The data show some 130,000 clones, with approximately 85% seen just once and 3.5% to 5% held by the top ten. The CDR3 totals 15 residues. The V gene lost 3 bases and the J gene lost 3 bases, with 14 bases spanning the gap. The germline CDR1 and CDR2 sequences are ENHRY and SYGVKD.

This clonotype was sampled from a human donor in a cohort sampled during active COVID-19. The sequencing input was peripheral blood. The chain uses TRBV10-3 and TRBJ1-1; D is possibly TRBD1 (5 bases). CDR3 sequence: CAISDIRVGDTEAFF. The DNA of the CDR3 is TGTGCCATCAGTGATATCAGGGTTGGGGACACTGAAGCTTTCTTT.